These T cell receptor beta chains were read from a single sample in a study of neurological immune-mediated disorders. One entry per CDR3 protein results from TCRdb running MiXCR on the 5' RACE reads. This table has tens of thousands of distinct CDR3 sequences, around 9.9% appearing once. Material: PBMCs. The receptors stem from a man aged 50 to 59 in good health. CDR3s include the opening cysteine and the closing phenylalanine or tryptophan. The D gene is left open where the match is weak. Clone size is shown for a subset of rows, as once, few, many or a class of expanded clone.

J gene: TRBJ2-5
V gene: TRBV18
D gene: -
clone size: many
CDR3 protein: CASSPPTVETQYF
CDR3 DNA: TGTGCCAGCTCACCACCTACGGTCGAGACCCAGTACTTC

J gene: TRBJ2-5
V gene: TRBV20-1
D gene: TRBD2
clone size: many
CDR3 protein: CSARAGTTQETQYF
CDR3 DNA: TGCAGTGCCAGGGCCGGGACTACTCAAGAGACCCAGTACTTC

J gene: TRBJ2-5
V gene: TRBV20-1
D gene: TRBD2
clone size: many
CDR3 protein: CSATLAGDLRETQYF
CDR3 DNA: TGCAGTGCTACCCTAGCGGGGGACCTGCGGGAGACCCAGTACTTC

J gene: TRBJ2-7
V gene: TRBV10-3
D gene: -
clone size: many
CDR3 protein: CATVARLGYEQYF
CDR3 DNA: TGTGCCACGGTAGCACGGCTTGGTTACGAGCAGTACTTC

J gene: TRBJ1-2
V gene: TRBV7-3
D gene: TRBD1
clone size: many
CDR3 protein: CASSRGQGYGYTF
CDR3 DNA: TGTGCCAGCAGCCGGGGACAGGGCTATGGCTACACCTTC

J gene: TRBJ1-1
V gene: TRBV18
D gene: -
clone size: many
CDR3 protein: CASSSREHTEAFF
CDR3 DNA: TGTGCCAGCTCATCCCGGGAGCACACTGAAGCTTTCTTT

J gene: TRBJ2-3
V gene: TRBV20-1
D gene: -
clone size: many
CDR3 protein: CSASTIPGALTDTQYF
CDR3 DNA: TGCAGTGCTAGTACCATACCGGGGGCCCTCACAGATACGCAGTATTTT

J gene: TRBJ2-1
V gene: TRBV20-1
D gene: TRBD2
clone size: many
CDR3 protein: CSARDSGRAGAEQFF
CDR3 DNA: TGCAGTGCTAGAGACAGCGGGAGGGCGGGGGCTGAGCAGTTCTTC

J gene: TRBJ1-2
V gene: TRBV12-3/TRBV12-4
D gene: TRBD1
clone size: many
CDR3 protein: CASTPTGVSYGYTF
CDR3 DNA: TGTGCCAGCACCCCGACAGGGGTGAGCTATGGCTACACCTTC

J gene: TRBJ1-1
V gene: TRBV5-1
D gene: TRBD1
clone size: many
CDR3 protein: CASSSSTGRNTEAFF
CDR3 DNA: TGCGCCAGCAGCTCATCGACAGGGAGGAACACTGAAGCTTTCTTT

J gene: TRBJ1-5
V gene: TRBV20-1
D gene: -
clone size: many
CDR3 protein: CSARLLDMQPQHF
CDR3 DNA: TGCAGTGCTAGATTGTTAGACATGCAGCCCCAGCATTTT

J gene: TRBJ2-7
V gene: TRBV12-3/TRBV12-4
D gene: -
clone size: many
CDR3 protein: CASSRVRIYSYEQYF
CDR3 DNA: TGTGCCAGCAGTCGTGTCAGGATCTACTCCTACGAGCAGTACTTC

J gene: TRBJ2-1
V gene: TRBV12-3/TRBV12-4
D gene: -
clone size: many
CDR3 protein: CASRIWGAPYNEQFF
CDR3 DNA: TGTGCCAGCAGGATCTGGGGGGCTCCGTACAATGAGCAGTTCTTC

J gene: TRBJ2-1
V gene: TRBV5-1
D gene: -
clone size: many
CDR3 protein: CASSLVQSSYNEQFF
CDR3 DNA: TGCGCCAGCAGCTTGGTACAGAGCTCCTACAATGAGCAGTTCTTC

J gene: TRBJ2-2
V gene: TRBV12-3/TRBV12-4
D gene: TRBD1
clone size: many
CDR3 protein: CASGRQGANTGELFF
CDR3 DNA: TGTGCCAGCGGAAGACAGGGGGCAAACACCGGGGAGCTGTTTTTT

J gene: TRBJ2-3
V gene: TRBV15
D gene: -
clone size: many
CDR3 protein: CATSRATDTQYF
CDR3 DNA: TGTGCCACCAGCAGAGCTACAGATACGCAGTATTTT

J gene: TRBJ2-3
V gene: TRBV9
D gene: -
clone size: -
CDR3 protein: CASSVSGASGTDTQYF
CDR3 DNA: TGTGCCAGCAGCGTTTCCGGGGCTAGCGGCACAGATACGCAGTATTTT

J gene: TRBJ2-1
V gene: TRBV2
D gene: TRBD2
clone size: many
CDR3 protein: CASSGTAGEQFF
CDR3 DNA: TGTGCCAGCAGTGGAACAGCGGGGGAGCAGTTCTTC

J gene: TRBJ1-5
V gene: TRBV20-1
D gene: TRBD1
clone size: -
CDR3 protein: CSARKNGQAFSPQHF
CDR3 DNA: TGCAGTGCTAGGAAAAACGGACAGGCTTTTTCGCCCCAGCATTTT

J gene: TRBJ2-1
V gene: TRBV18
D gene: -
clone size: many
CDR3 protein: CASSLQDNEQFF
CDR3 DNA: TGTGCCAGCTCTCTACAGGACAATGAGCAGTTCTTC

J gene: TRBJ2-4
V gene: TRBV12-3/TRBV12-4
D gene: -
clone size: many
CDR3 protein: CASSRSGVLAKNIQYF
CDR3 DNA: TGTGCCAGCAGCCGGTCCGGGGTACTAGCCAAAAACATTCAGTACTTC

J gene: TRBJ2-2
V gene: TRBV7-6
D gene: -
clone size: many
CDR3 protein: CASSLNDRRNTGELFF
CDR3 DNA: TGTGCCAGCAGCTTAAATGACAGGAGGAACACCGGGGAGCTGTTTTTT

J gene: TRBJ2-3
V gene: TRBV5-1
D gene: -
clone size: many
CDR3 protein: CASSLAFTDTQYF
CDR3 DNA: TGCGCCAGCAGCTTGGCCTTCACAGATACGCAGTATTTT

J gene: TRBJ1-2
V gene: TRBV2
D gene: -
clone size: many
CDR3 protein: CASGGEGRNYGYTF
CDR3 DNA: TGTGCCAGCGGGGGCGAGGGGAGGAACTATGGCTACACCTTC

J gene: TRBJ2-7
V gene: TRBV12-3/TRBV12-4
D gene: TRBD1
clone size: many
CDR3 protein: CASSNLWTGDSYEQYF
CDR3 DNA: TGTGCCAGCAGTAATTTATGGACAGGGGACTCCTACGAGCAGTACTTC

J gene: TRBJ2-7
V gene: TRBV4-1
D gene: TRBD1
clone size: -
CDR3 protein: CANSQANLGQLSYEQYF
CDR3 DNA: TGCGCCAACAGCCAAGCAAATTTGGGACAGCTCTCCTACGAGCAGTACTTC

J gene: TRBJ2-5
V gene: TRBV7-2
D gene: TRBD2
clone size: many
CDR3 protein: CASSSGNRLAGGGGTQYF
CDR3 DNA: TGTGCCAGCAGCTCGGGGAACCGACTAGCGGGGGGCGGGGGGACCCAGTACTTC

J gene: TRBJ2-2
V gene: TRBV18
D gene: -
clone size: few
CDR3 protein: CASSPREAGDTGELFF
CDR3 DNA: TGTGCCAGCTCACCACGCGAGGCCGGTGACACCGGGGAGCTGTTTTTT

J gene: TRBJ2-4
V gene: TRBV15
D gene: TRBD1
clone size: few
CDR3 protein: CATSRDGPDRGSLVQYF
CDR3 DNA: TGTGCCACCAGCAGAGATGGGCCGGACAGGGGCTCCCTAGTTCAGTACTTC

J gene: TRBJ2-7
V gene: TRBV28
D gene: TRBD1
clone size: many
CDR3 protein: CASTGDGTGSYEQYF
CDR3 DNA: TGTGCCAGCACCGGGGACGGGACAGGTTCCTACGAGCAGTACTTC

J gene: TRBJ2-7
V gene: TRBV5-1
D gene: TRBD1
clone size: few
CDR3 protein: CASSYPGQGDKQYF
CDR3 DNA: TGCGCCAGCAGCTATCCGGGACAGGGAGATAAGCAGTACTTC

J gene: TRBJ2-7
V gene: TRBV7-9
D gene: -
clone size: -
CDR3 protein: CASRRERLPYEQYF
CDR3 DNA: TGTGCCAGCAGACGAGAGCGGTTACCCTACGAGCAGTACTTC

J gene: TRBJ2-7
V gene: TRBV7-2
D gene: -
clone size: many
CDR3 protein: CASSTQDIYEQYF
CDR3 DNA: TGTGCCAGCAGCACACAGGATATCTACGAGCAGTACTTC

J gene: TRBJ2-3
V gene: TRBV18
D gene: TRBD1
clone size: few
CDR3 protein: CASSYRGTTDTQYF
CDR3 DNA: TGTGCCAGTTCGTACAGGGGAACCACAGATACGCAGTATTTT

J gene: TRBJ2-7
V gene: TRBV14
D gene: -
clone size: many
CDR3 protein: CASRPPTKNYEQYF
CDR3 DNA: TGTGCCAGCAGACCACCGACAAAAAACTACGAGCAGTACTTC

J gene: TRBJ2-1
V gene: TRBV5-1
D gene: -
clone size: many
CDR3 protein: CATSITRTPYNEQFF
CDR3 DNA: TGCGCCACCTCAATAACTAGGACTCCCTACAATGAGCAGTTCTTC

J gene: TRBJ1-2
V gene: TRBV7-2
D gene: -
clone size: many
CDR3 protein: CAGRHIQGRVSYGYTF
CDR3 DNA: TGTGCCGGACGACATATTCAGGGGCGAGTGAGCTATGGCTACACCTTC

J gene: TRBJ1-1
V gene: TRBV7-2
D gene: -
clone size: many
CDR3 protein: CASSLERLSEAFF
CDR3 DNA: TGTGCCAGCAGCTTAGAAAGGCTCTCTGAAGCTTTCTTT

J gene: TRBJ2-2
V gene: TRBV7-9
D gene: -
clone size: many
CDR3 protein: CASSLEGLPGELFF
CDR3 DNA: TGTGCCAGCAGCTTAGAGGGGCTCCCCGGGGAGCTGTTTTTT

J gene: TRBJ1-1
V gene: TRBV29-1
D gene: -
clone size: -
CDR3 protein: CSVEVSTQEAFF
CDR3 DNA: TGCAGCGTTGAGGTTTCAACCCAAGAAGCTTTCTTT

J gene: TRBJ2-7
V gene: TRBV14
D gene: -
clone size: many
CDR3 protein: CASSQQGLHAYEQYF
CDR3 DNA: TGTGCCAGCAGCCAACAGGGACTTCACGCCTACGAGCAGTACTTC

J gene: TRBJ2-5
V gene: TRBV29-1
D gene: -
clone size: many
CDR3 protein: CSARPSGQYQETQYF
CDR3 DNA: TGCAGCGCCCGACCTTCGGGGCAGTACCAAGAGACCCAGTACTTC

J gene: TRBJ1-4
V gene: TRBV7-2
D gene: -
clone size: many
CDR3 protein: CASSPKRASNEKLFF
CDR3 DNA: TGTGCCAGCAGCCCCAAAAGGGCATCTAATGAAAAACTGTTTTTT

J gene: TRBJ2-1
V gene: TRBV7-3
D gene: -
clone size: -
CDR3 protein: CASSVTGSPYNEQFF
CDR3 DNA: TGTGCCAGCAGCGTTACAGGGTCCCCCTACAATGAGCAGTTCTTC

J gene: TRBJ2-3
V gene: TRBV28
D gene: -
clone size: many
CDR3 protein: CASSLSLPYSDTQYF
CDR3 DNA: TGTGCCAGCAGTTTATCTCTACCCTACTCAGATACGCAGTATTTT

J gene: TRBJ2-7
V gene: TRBV6-6
D gene: TRBD2
clone size: many
CDR3 protein: CASSAGVNEQYF
CDR3 DNA: TGTGCCAGCTCGGCGGGGGTTAACGAGCAGTACTTC

J gene: TRBJ2-3
V gene: TRBV29-1
D gene: TRBD2
clone size: many
CDR3 protein: CSWSSGTDTQYF
CDR3 DNA: TGCAGCTGGTCTAGCGGAACAGATACGCAGTATTTT

J gene: TRBJ1-5
V gene: TRBV2
D gene: -
clone size: many
CDR3 protein: CASSARVEQPQHF
CDR3 DNA: TGTGCCAGCAGTGCGAGGGTGGAGCAGCCCCAGCATTTT

J gene: TRBJ2-1
V gene: TRBV9
D gene: -
clone size: -
CDR3 protein: CASSVGLGTYNEQFF
CDR3 DNA: TGTGCCAGCAGCGTAGGACTAGGGACCTACAATGAGCAGTTCTTC

J gene: TRBJ2-4
V gene: TRBV7-9
D gene: -
clone size: many
CDR3 protein: CASSYGTTAKNIQYF
CDR3 DNA: TGTGCCAGCAGCTATGGGACGACGGCCAAAAACATTCAGTACTTC

J gene: TRBJ2-7
V gene: TRBV5-1
D gene: TRBD2
clone size: many
CDR3 protein: CASSLDGRGPYEQYF
CDR3 DNA: TGCGCCAGCAGCTTGGATGGGAGGGGCCCCTACGAGCAGTACTTC

J gene: TRBJ2-7
V gene: TRBV27
D gene: -
clone size: -
CDR3 protein: CAFRGGPAEQYF
CDR3 DNA: TGTGCCTTCCGGGGAGGTCCGGCCGAGCAGTACTTC

J gene: TRBJ2-3
V gene: TRBV7-2
D gene: -
clone size: many
CDR3 protein: CASSLGAPGADTQYF
CDR3 DNA: TGTGCCAGCAGCCTCGGGGCCCCCGGAGCAGATACGCAGTATTTT

J gene: TRBJ2-1
V gene: TRBV27
D gene: TRBD2
clone size: many
CDR3 protein: CASKIAGSGNEQFF
CDR3 DNA: TGTGCCAGCAAGATAGCGGGGTCTGGCAATGAGCAGTTCTTC